This T cell receptor beta chain came from a study of CD8 T cells in Susac syndrome. Random hexamers served to reverse transcribe about 0.5 to 1 ug RNA. One entry per CDR3 protein results from TCRdb running MiXCR on the immunoSEQ multiplex PCR reads. The data show around 53,000 distinct CDR3 sequences, with around 95% seen just once and less than 0.9% held by the top ten. In its sample, this clonotype was seen once. Its antigen is as yet unknown. The ends were cut back, 6 bases at V and 0 bases at J, with 9 bases in the middle. The CDR3 extends over 12 amino acids. Looked up from germline, CDR1 is DFQATT and CDR2 is SNEGSKA (reference sequence). Overall study results and limits: The study recognized that the number of individuals in its TCR sequencing and HLA analysis was relatively small.

This chain connects TRBV20-1 to TRBJ2-7, with D maybe TRBD1 (5 bases). The source of this sequence is a human donor with Susac syndrome. The specimen was CD8+ T cells from PBMCs. The CDR3 reads CSATTDSYEQYF. CDR3 bases: TGCAGTGCCACGACAGACTCCTACGAGCAGTACTTC.